The T cell receptor (beta chain) under discussion was sequenced for a study of blood T cell repertoires in COVID-19 (dated by TCRdb to 2020 to 2022). General notes on the study: Samples covering the acute and convalescent phases of COVID-19 were provided by collaborators in the United States, Italy and Spain. A de-identified subject ID, COVID-19 status, age in years and sex were almost always included in the sample metadata. Samples came from the ongoing ImmuneRACE study (first 160 participants) plus 1,254 subjects from 6 global collaborators. A freely available public database, intended as a resource for researchers studying the immune response to SARS-CoV-2, is where the repertoires were released. The prospective study material was composed of cDNA or gDNA derived from T cells, B-cell-depleted T cells, or PBMCs. Deeply sampled blood TCRbeta repertoires from subjects exposed to, actively infected with, or recovered from COVID-19 were included in the dataset. Where available, HLA class I and class II types were taken from metadata supplied by the sample provider and were not determined by assay-based typing.

Findings and caveats that apply to the study as a whole: The amount of clinical and demographic metadata varied by source and participant and was provided uncurated.

TCRbeta CDR3 regions were amplified from genomic DNA by means of the immunoSEQ Assay, a bias-controlled multiplex PCR. The study's processing was this. Nucleated cell counts per sample were estimated from amplification of reference gene primers within the assay. Sequence reads were collapsed and filtered to measure the absolute abundance of every unique TCRbeta CDR3 rearrangement. For each sample, productive Simpson clonality was calculated by taking the square root of Simpson's diversity index across productive rearrangements. TCRdb took this table from immuneACCESS and kept in-frame rearrangements with V and J called. Such tables lack part of the clones; where checked against another copy, unresolved V genes explain under half of the gap, and the rest is unexplained. That table gives V, J and clone size, and the DNA gave D and trimming. The sample contains about 270,000 clones, around nine tenths of them found a single time. In total, the top ten clones hold roughly 8% of the sample.

Whole blood was collected in K2EDTA tubes by collaborating institutions according to the institutions' own protocols. Collaborator samples were shipped for TCRbeta analysis as frozen whole blood, isolated PBMCs, or DNA extracted from either sample type. Looking up the germline V gene yields CDR1 MGHRA and CDR2 YSYEKL. Trimming takes 3 bases from V and 4 bases from J, and the germline ends sit 11 bases apart. Its CDR3 holds 14 amino acids, cysteine through phenylalanine. CDR3 DNA is the only sequence kept; it has 42 bases, read in frame from the first base. Turning to this clone: Its antigen remains undetermined. No much larger clone exists at a distance of one base, and base qualities are not known.

The receptor was derived from a man aged 35 to 55 with active or convalescent COVID-19. Rearrangement joined TRBV4-1 to TRBJ2-3; a tentative D match to TRBD1 spans 6 bases. Sequenced: peripheral blood. The DNA sequence is TGCGCCAGCAGCCAGAATCAGGGGCCAGATACGCAGTATTTT. Its protein is CASSQNQGPDTQYF.